The entry below describes one T cell receptor beta chain. In its sample, this clone was seen once. It has no known antigen specificity. No base-level quality is on record; no much larger clone is a single base apart. V is cut by 5 bases and J by 8 bases, and the space between the germline ends is 15 bases. The CDR3 holds 12 amino acids from the cysteine to the phenylalanine. This entry keeps only the CDR3 DNA: 36 bases, framed from base 1. Via the germline V gene, CDR1 is SQVTM and CDR2 ANQGSEA. The data derive from a study of cytomegalovirus exposure and HLA in healthy donors (dated 2017 in TCRdb). Describing the broader study: In an earlier analysis of 587 of the donors, 250 to 300 Gb of sequence data and 90 million to 120 million unique TCR beta sequences from 150 million to 200 million T cells were reported. Using immunosequencing, the study profiled T cell repertoires from around 670 subjects and related those repertoires to cytomegalovirus serostatus. To decide whether each TCR beta V gene segment behaved as functional or pseudogenic, an earlier analysis of 587 of the donors relied on high-throughput TCR beta sequencing. HLA typing covered class I and class II loci at four-digit resolution. Among 300 to 500 genotyped donors of the cohort, an average of around 250,000 unique TCR beta nucleotide sequences was sequenced per donor, of which roughly 17% were non-productive. The study aimed to test whether cataloging public T cell receptors could reveal signatures of past pathogen exposure. The later analysis used no new phenotypic data to find candidate immune exposures, relying instead on TCR beta sequences and their occurrence across donors. All discovery cohort repertoires had been generated using a single sequencing platform. The number of typed donors differed by locus: about 620-640 for A, B, C, DRB1 and DQB1; some 500 for DQA1; 606 for DPA1; and around 490 for DPB1. Of the roughly 430 genotyped donors, approximately 83% fell in the genetic ancestry cluster associated with self-reported Caucasian donors. About five DR-DQ haplotypes were treated as single units for association and clustering because of strong linkage in the cohort. Donor age, sex, ethnicity and CMV serostatus were collected together with the repertoire data. To study patterns of TCR occurrence, a later analysis re-analyzed previously published TCR beta repertoires from 500 to 850 donors and added high-resolution HLA genotyping. An early release covering over 500 HLA-typed donors comprised 250 to 350 gigabases of sequencing data and 85 million to 100 million unique TCR sequences. Along with the approximately 650-subject first cohort, a separate validation cohort of more than 90 different subjects was used. High-throughput TCR immunosequencing, statistical association of individual TCRs with disease status, and machine learning were combined to predict cytomegalovirus infection status. In a later genetic analysis, genome-wide SNP genotypes for about three fifths of the 666 donors were used, and that subset was treated as a discovery cohort. Paper-wide results and their limitations: The 87-base-pair reads could not distinguish some IMGT-functional V segments, including TRBV6-2 and TRBV6-3, so those segments were excluded. Because counts were too low, more than 15 rarely observed V segments, including chromosome 9 orphons, were left out of the earlier analysis of some 600 of the donors. In a later analysis, 16,951 TCR beta sequences were associated with specific HLA alleles at a false discovery rate of 0.05. In both the original and validation cohorts, the classifier was reported to diagnose cytomegalovirus status with high specificity and sensitivity. Three of the identified cytomegalovirus-associated TCR beta chains were confirmed in vitro to be specific for cytomegalovirus antigens. A later analysis found that HLA-associated TCR beta chains were more clonally expanded and had lower generation probabilities than equally common non-associated chains. Most CMV-associated TCR beta chains appeared to be HLA-restricted in a later analysis, and the HLA associations seemed to be driven largely by CMV exposure. A cluster of highly shared sequence variants was judged likely to be a technical artifact of the sequencing pipeline. Correlated functional status among segregating V segments might reflect linkage disequilibrium, but an unknown experimental factor could not be ruled out. While some public TCRs were present in many individuals, most TCR sequences turned up only very rarely across donors. The study listed 150 to 200 TCR beta chains as associated with cytomegalovirus. In an earlier analysis of 587 of the donors, most TCR beta V segments were observed in productive rearrangements about 90% or about 30% of the time, broadly matching IMGT annotations. Sequencing depth was assumed to be roughly uniform across donors in the presence/absence analyses, though that assumption may not hold. Strong co-occurrence of HLA alleles, especially DR and DQ, made assigning TCR associations to individual alleles difficult. The authors suggested that the approach could potentially be generalized to other disease states and immunological phenotypes. A later analysis found that TCR association rates varied across HLA loci, with DRB1 alleles showing the most associated TCRs and HLA-C alleles the fewest. A later genetic analysis reported fewer N-insertions in productive TCRs among donors in an Asian-associated ancestry cluster than the roughly 720-donor mean. A later analysis reported that several top co-occurrence clusters appeared linked to parvovirus B19, influenza, CMV and Epstein-Barr virus. Because some donors lacked HLA typing at each locus, the association tests relied only on the typed subset. Only TCR beta chains were sequenced in this cohort, and the absence of alpha or paired-chain data limited detectable features. CMV serostatus was the only immune exposure information available for the cohort. A further reported finding was that TCR beta sequences accurately predicted the HLA-A and HLA-B alleles for most subjects in the first cohort. An association between a missense DCLRE1C variant and V-gene and J-gene trimming of TCR beta chains was found in a later genetic analysis and replicated in an independent cohort.

The cohort consisted of 650 to 700 healthy bone marrow donors. All cohort members were sampled while nominally healthy, although unrecorded immune exposures were likely present. The donor was CMV seronegative and was included in the group of hundreds of seronegative cohort members. Every donor gave a peripheral blood sample, and the peripheral blood mononuclear cells from that sample were used for TCR beta sequencing. Genomic DNA extraction from the blood cell samples was performed with the Qiagen DNeasy Blood Extraction Kit. The protocol used for the library was the immunoSEQ multiplex PCR assay. A mixture of 60 forward primers for TCR Vbeta segments and 13 reverse primers for TCR Jbeta segments was used in the multiplex PCR. The CDR3 region of rearranged TCR beta genes was amplified from genomic DNA with a multiplex PCR assay. The Illumina HiSeq System was used to sequence the amplified TCR beta libraries as 87-base-pair reads. Per the authors' processing: A later analysis counted tens of millions of unique TCR beta chains across the 550 to 800 repertoires, and around 12 million of these chains were shared by at least two donors. Raw reads were error-corrected and collapsed into unique sequences by a nearest-neighbor algorithm in which closely related sequences were merged to remove PCR and sequencing errors. V, D and J gene segments were assigned by aligning CDR3 sequences to IMGT reference sequences. Each retained sequence needed at least a six-nucleotide match to both a V gene segment and a J gene segment. Rearrangements were classified as productive when the CDR3 lacked stop codons and remained in frame with V and J, and all other rearrangements were classified as non-productive. Following IMGT convention, CDR3 was defined as the stretch from the second conserved V-encoded cysteine to the conserved J-encoded phenylalanine. The earlier analysis of about 590 of the donors excluded sequences that lacked an unambiguous match to a single V gene segment. An earlier analysis of 500 to 600 of the donors classified V segments as functional when productive rearrangements were above 56.7% and as segregating when the standard deviation between donors was above 5%. To diagnose cytomegalovirus status from the catalog of TCR beta chain sequences, a statistical classification framework was built. In a later analysis, V and J genes were assigned by comparing TCR nucleotide sequences against IMGT/GENE-DB human TR gene sequences. Using the TCRdist pipeline, a later analysis assigned CDR3 sequences along with most-parsimonious VDJ recombination scenarios. In a later analysis, each TCR beta chain was defined by its CDR3 amino acid sequence together with its V-gene family, and reads lacking a unique V-gene family were excluded. As a way to deal with suspected cross-contamination and a sequencing artifact, a later analysis dropped roughly 620 nucleotide sequences that were highly shared and had low generation probability. A later analysis calculated a clonal expansion index for each public chain from normalized within-repertoire ranks of inferred template counts. A later analysis computed generation probabilities with a VDJ recombination model fitted to out-of-frame rearrangements, and checked the results against IGoR. In a later analysis, TCR-TCR, TCR-HLA and TCR-CMV co-occurrence was scored with hypergeometric tests, and a repertoire-size bias correction was applied to TCR pairs. To estimate false discovery rates, a later analysis permuted the HLA or CMV assignments 20 times. A later analysis grouped co-occurring TCRs with DBSCAN, adding TCRdist sequence similarity when clustering within HLA-allele-positive subsets. Repertoires with fewer than 30,000 or more than 120,000 public chains were left out of co-occurrence clustering, as were a handful of repertoires with anomalous nucleotide sharing. TCRdb obtained this table from immuneACCESS and retained in-frame rearrangements with V and J assigned. These tables miss some clones; where compared with another copy, unresolved V genes account for less than half of the shortfall, and the remainder is unexplained. V and J calls and clone size are those listed in that table; D and trimming were worked out from the DNA. The sample includes roughly 130,000 clones, with around four fifths observed a single time. The ten largest clonotypes hold approximately 5% of the sample.

The receptor was derived from a man aged 30 to 39 in good health and CMV-seronegative. The chain is encoded by TRBV29-1 joined to TRBJ1-2, with the D gene call left open. Sequenced: PBMCs. The CDR3 in this case is CSVSGSGGGYTF. The nucleotides are TGCAGCGTTTCCGGGTCCGGTGGAGGCTACACCTTC.